The 32 T cell receptor beta chains reported below all come from one sample, sequenced in a study of shared clonotypes between healthy human individuals. Only in-frame clones appear in the TCRdb table, and some are missing; sequencing was by immunoSEQ multiplex PCR. The sample has approximately 620,000 clones, 97% seen once. Sequencing was done on a sample of naive CD4+ T cells sorted from blood. As for subset: CD45RA+ positively selected. Receptors originate from a woman aged 25-40 years in good health.

The genes are TRBV28 and TRBJ1-2; D remains ambiguous. Deletions cut 2 bases from V and 3 bases from J, with 4 bases between. This CDR3 region has 12 residues. Per the germline V gene, CDR1 is MDHEN and CDR2 is SYDVKM. DNA of the CDR3: TGTGCCAGCAGTTTAACTGACTATGGCTACACCTTC. This translates into CASSLTDYGYTF.

The rearrangement links TRBV4-1 to TRBJ2-1; no reliable D call. The CDR3 sequence is 19 residues long. The germline V gene encodes CDR1 MGHRA and CDR2 YSYEKL. Trimming cost V 0 bases and J 7 bases, with 25 bases left between them. CDR3: CASSQDWSRRVGLGNEQFF. The DNA of the CDR3 is TGCGCCAGCAGCCAAGACTGGAGCCGCCGAGTAGGGTTGGGTAATGAGCAGTTCTTC.

V is TRBV19 and J is TRBJ2-7; 8 bases map to TRBD2. Germline V gives CDR1 LNHDA, CDR2 SQIVND (reference sequence). With V trimmed by 7 bases and J by 2 bases, 10 bases remained unmatched. This CDR3 contains 15 residues. CDR3 protein: CASTMGGGYPYEQYF. Written as DNA, the CDR3 is TGTGCCAGTACCATGGGCGGGGGGTATCCCTACGAGCAGTACTTC.

With regard to this clone: This CDR3 is also generated by other DNA sequences in the sample. This chain joins TRBV2 and TRBJ1-5; no definite D call. The ends were cut back, 4 bases at V and 2 bases at J, with 6 bases in the middle. The germline CDR1 and CDR2 sequences are SNHLY and FYNNEI. The CDR3 runs 13 residues. The CDR3 DNA reads as TGTGCCAGCAGTGGAACGGGCAATCAGCCCCAGCATTTT. It encodes CASSGTGNQPQHF. Complete variable domain (other parts from reference TRBV2 and TRBJ1-5): EPEVTQTPSHQVTQMGQEVILRCVPISNHLYFYWYRQILGQKVEFLVSFYNNEISEKSEIFDDQFSVERPDGSNFTLKIRSTKLEDSAMYFCASSGTGNQPQHFGDGTRLSIL.

The chain employs TRBV28 and TRBJ1-5; no clear D gene. Germline V gene sequence: CDR1 MDHEN, CDR2 SYDVKM. Trimming pared 3 bases from V and 2 bases from J, leaving 17 bases between. The CDR3 loop spans 17 amino acids. The CDR3 region has the DNA TGTGCCAGCAGTTTCCCACCGGTTGAGGGCCGCAATCAGCCCCAGCATTTT. Its translation: CASSFPPVEGRNQPQHF.

This rearrangement joins TRBV6-1 to TRBJ1-2; maybe TRBD1 (6 bases). Germline loops: CDR1 MNHNS, CDR2 SASEGT. Trimming removed 2 bases at V and 2 bases at J, with 18 bases between. The CDR3 covers 17 residues. The CDR3 sequence is CASSETRLTRGNYGYTF. For the CDR3, the DNA is TGTGCCAGCAGTGAAACTCGCCTAACAAGGGGGAACTATGGCTACACCTTC.

The chain links TRBV6-1 to TRBJ2-4, with unresolved D. Trimming took 0 bases from V and 15 from J, leaving 9 bases between them. CDR3 length: 11 amino acids. CDR1 and CDR2 from the germline V gene are MNHNS and SASEGT. The CDR3 reads CASSEARRVYF. As DNA, the CDR3 is TGTGCCAGCAGTGAAGCGCGCCGCGTGTACTTC.

J is TRBJ2-5 and V is TRBV19; D possibly corresponds to TRBD1 (6 bases). CDR3 length: 16 amino acids. The germline V gene encodes CDR1 LNHDA and CDR2 SQIVND (reference sequence). V was cut by 3 bases and J by 4 bases, with 18 bases left in between. The CDR3 spells CASSIWGHGSGETQYF. DNA of the CDR3: TGTGCCAGTAGTATTTGGGGGCATGGGTCGGGAGAGACCCAGTACTTC.

V usage is TRBV5-1 and J usage is TRBJ2-2; 14 nucleotides agree with TRBD2. Germline V gene sequence: CDR1 SGHRS, CDR2 YFSETQ. Trimming removed 4 bases from V and 3 bases from J; junction bases left unmatched: 8. CDR3 length equals 18 residues. CDR3 region: CASSGGLAGAWDTGELFF. CDR3 coding DNA: TGCGCCAGCAGCGGGGGACTAGCGGGAGCGTGGGACACCGGGGAGCTGTTTTTT.

Notes on this clone: Other DNA sequences within the sample encode an identical CDR3. CDR3 loop: CASSQDRASGNTGELFF. As DNA, the CDR3 is TGCGCCAGCAGCCAAGATCGGGCTAGCGGGAACACCGGGGAGCTGTTTTTT. The rearrangement links TRBV4-1 to TRBJ2-2, with 7 bases fitting TRBD2. The CDR3 runs to 17 residues. CDR1 is MGHRA, CDR2 YSYEKL, per germline. V shed 0 bases and J 1 base; nucleotides not matched to a gene: 5.

The chain employs TRBV5-1 and TRBJ2-2; 9 bases map to TRBD1. The germline CDR1 and CDR2 sequences are SGHRS and YFSETQ. The CDR3 is 15 residues long. The J segment lost 4 bases and the V segment lost 5 bases, leaving 6 bases of the junction unmatched. The CDR3 DNA reads as TGCGCCAGCAGACCGGGACAGGGAGGCACCGGGGAGCTGTTTTTT. Protein product: CASRPGQGGTGELFF.

The chain carries TRBV19 and TRBJ1-2, with D unclear. This CDR3 region has 13 residues. V was pared by 4 bases and J by 6 bases, with 12 bases between. Germline V gene sequence: CDR1 LNHDA, CDR2 SQIVND (reference sequence). DNA of the CDR3: TGTGCCAGTAGTAATACCCCCGTGGATGGCTACACCTTC. It yields the protein CASSNTPVDGYTF.

The rearrangement links TRBV6-6 to TRBJ2-2, with 7 nucleotides matching TRBD2. The CDR3 runs to 15 residues. Germline-derived CDR1 and CDR2 are MNHNY and SVGAGI (reference sequence). V lost 6 bases and J lost 4; bases outside the gene matches: 8. CDR3 in amino acids: CASRGRVEGTGELFF. The DNA for the CDR3 is TGTGCCAGCAGAGGGAGGGTGGAGGGCACCGGGGAGCTGTTTTTT.

A note on this clone: Additional DNA sequences in this sample encode the identical CDR3. DNA of the CDR3: TGCGCCAGCAGCAGTGGACAGAACACCGGGGAGCTGTTTTTT. Residues: CASSSGQNTGELFF. The chain is built from TRBV5-1 and TRBJ2-2; a possible D gene is TRBD1 (5 bases). Per germline, CDR1 SGHRS and CDR2 YFSETQ. V was shortened by 4 bases and J by 1 base, with 8 bases between the two germline ends. The CDR3 loop spans 14 amino acids.

The chain links TRBV18 to TRBJ2-5; the match to TRBD2 covers 9 bases. The better agreement between TRBJ2-7 and the DNA end casts doubt on the J call. The germline V gene has CDR1 KGHSH and CDR2 LQKENI. There are 15 residues in the CDR3. CDR3 nucleotide sequence: TGTGCCAGCTCCCCTCGAGTAGCGGGAGACCACGAGCAGTACTTC. Its protein is CASSPRVAGDHEQYF.

The chain employs TRBV4-1 and TRBJ2-5, with D maybe TRBD2 (6 bases). Trimming cost V 0 bases and J 1 base, with 9 bases left between them. Germline CDR1 and CDR2: MGHRA and YSYEKL. The CDR3 length is 15 residues. CDR3 residues: CASSQDRAGQETQYF. In DNA, the CDR3 is TGCGCCAGCAGCCAAGACCGAGCGGGCCAAGAGACCCAGTACTTC.

This chain joins TRBV5-1 and TRBJ1-2; D uncertain. Germline CDR1 SGHRS, CDR2 YFSETQ. With 0 bases removed from V and 14 bases from J, the gap between germline ends came to 11 bases. The length of the CDR3 is 11 residues. In DNA form, the CDR3 reads TGCGCCAGCAGCTTGGGGCCTGCGCGGACCTTC. Protein: CASSLGPARTF. Full variable domain (missing parts from reference TRBV5-1 and TRBJ1-2): KAGVTQTPRYLIKTRGQQVTLSCSPISGHRSVSWYQQTPGQGLQFLFEYFSETQRNKGNFPGRFSGRQFSNSRSEMNVSTLELGDSALYLCASSLGPARTFGSGTRLTVV.

The CDR3 DNA follows: TGTGCCAGCAGTCCCCAGGGGGGTGAGCAGTTCTTC. Protein: CASSPQGGEQFF. The V call is TRBV6-5, the J call TRBJ2-1; perhaps TRBD1 as D (7 bases). Germline lookup yields CDR1 MNHEY and CDR2 SVGAGI. This CDR3 is built from 12 residues. With 5 bases removed from V and 9 bases from J, the gap between germline ends came to 11 bases.

This clone has a single count. V is TRBV14 and J is TRBJ2-7; 10 bases fit TRBD1. V shed 4 bases and J 2 bases; nucleotides not matched to a gene: 17. Germline V gives CDR1 SGHDN, CDR2 FVKESK. There are 19 residues in the CDR3. CDR3 coding DNA: TGTGCCAGCAGCCTGGAAAGACAGGGGGCTTTAAGCGGCACCTACGAGCAGTACTTC. The encoded protein is CASSLERQGALSGTYEQYF.

The genes are TRBV5-1 and TRBJ2-2; D is ambiguous. The germline CDR1 and CDR2 sequences are SGHRS and YFSETQ. This CDR3 spans 15 amino acids. V was cut by 0 bases and J by 4 bases, with 10 bases left in between. This CDR3 reads CASSLALAPTGELFF. The CDR3 DNA reads TGCGCCAGCAGCTTGGCGCTTGCCCCCACCGGGGAGCTGTTTTTT.

The chain is built from TRBV28 and TRBJ1-1; D possibly corresponds to TRBD1 (5 bases). The CDR3 has 11 residues. Germline CDR1 is MDHEN and CDR2 is SYDVKM. V lost 10 bases and J 12 bases, leaving 18 bases between the germline ends. The CDR3 sequence: CAISDTKLPFF. The DNA for the CDR3 is TGTGCCATTTCGGACACAAAGCTTCCTTTCTTT.

The chain joins TRBV11-2 to TRBJ2-7; possible D gene TRBD1, 5 bases. Per the germline V gene, CDR1 is SGHAT and CDR2 is FQNNGV. V was cut by 3 bases and J by 6 bases, with 12 bases left in between. The CDR3 spans 13 residues. The CDR3 region is CASSLQGLAEQYF. CDR3 DNA: TGTGCCAGCAGCTTGCAGGGATTGGCCGAGCAGTACTTC.

The chain recombines TRBV5-1 with TRBJ1-4; TRBD1 is a possible D gene (5 bases). Trimming pared 4 bases from V and 8 bases from J, leaving 9 bases between. The germline CDR1 and CDR2 sequences are SGHRS and YFSETQ. The CDR3 runs to 12 residues. The CDR3 coding sequence is TGCGCCAGCAGCACAGCAGGGGAAAAACTGTTTTTT. Protein: CASSTAGEKLFF.

The V gene is TRBV19, the J gene TRBJ2-5; D might be TRBD2 (6 bases). CDR1 LNHDA and CDR2 SQIVND come from the germline V gene (reference sequence). The CDR3 has 14 residues. V was clipped by 5 bases and J by 3 bases, with 13 bases between them. The CDR3 DNA reads as TGTGCCAGTAGTGTCCCGGGACTTGAAGAGACCCAGTACTTC. It specifies CASSVPGLEETQYF. Variable domain in full (rest from reference TRBV19 and TRBJ2-5): DGGITQSPKYLFRKEGQNVTLSCEQNLNHDAMYWYRQDPGQGLRLIYYSQIVNDFQKGDIAEGYSVSREKKESFPLTVTSAQKNPTAFYLCASSVPGLEETQYFGPGTRLLVL.

As concerns this clone: Other DNA sequences in the same sample also yield this CDR3. The chain links TRBV5-1 to TRBJ1-3, with D unresolved. Germline CDR1 SGHRS, CDR2 YFSETQ. V was cut by 0 bases and J by 0 bases, with 7 bases left in between. This CDR3 spans 15 amino acids. In DNA form, the CDR3 reads TGCGCCAGCAGCTTGGGACCGAGCTCTGGAAACACCATATATTTT. It codes for CASSLGPSSGNTIYF.

This chain connects TRBV6-1 to TRBJ2-7; D tentatively fits TRBD1 or TRBD2 (5 bases each). The CDR3 contains 13 residues. With 0 bases removed from V and 6 bases from J, the gap between germline ends came to 9 bases. Per germline, CDR1 MNHNS and CDR2 SASEGT. CDR3 protein: CASSEAGASEQYF. The CDR3 DNA sequence: TGTGCCAGCAGTGAAGCCGGGGCATCCGAGCAGTACTTC.

This chain connects TRBV28 to TRBJ2-3; no clear D gene. V gave up 3 bases and J gave up 9 bases, with 16 bases separating them. This CDR3 has 14 residues. CDR1 MDHEN and CDR2 SYDVKM come from the germline V gene. The CDR3: CASSFSTAERTQYF. The CDR3 bases are TGTGCCAGCAGTTTTTCAACGGCGGAGAGGACGCAGTATTTT.

The chain couples TRBV6-5 to TRBJ1-1; no reliable D call. CDR1 and CDR2 from the germline V gene are MNHEY and SVGAGI. Between the trimmed V and J ends, which lost 4 bases and 0 bases, there was a span of 9 bases. This CDR3 spans 14 amino acids. CDR3 DNA: TGTGCCAGCAGTTCCCAGCGCATGAACACTGAAGCTTTCTTT. This codes for CASSSQRMNTEAFF.

The chain employs TRBV27 and TRBJ2-3, with a weak D call TRBD2 (5 bases). This CDR3 region has 13 residues. CDR1 and CDR2 (germline): MNHEY, SMNVEV (reference sequence). Between the trimmed V and J ends, which lost 3 bases and 10 bases, there was a span of 14 bases. CDR3 sequence (DNA): TGTGCCAGCAGTTTTCTAGCCTTGAAGGCGCAGTATTTT. Residues: CASSFLALKAQYF.

J is TRBJ2-7 and V is TRBV30; a weak D match, TRBD2 (6 bases). Germline V gene lookup returns CDR1 GTSNPN and CDR2 SVGIG (reference sequence). The CDR3 contains 11 residues. Trimming removed 7 bases at V and 0 bases at J, with 7 bases between. CDR3 sequence reads: CASGLSYEQYF. CDR3 sequence (DNA): TGTGCCTCGGGACTCTCCTACGAGCAGTACTTC.

The V call is TRBV7-6, the J call TRBJ2-3; D uncertain. V lost 1 base, J lost 2 bases, and 10 bases lay in between. The CDR3 loop spans 15 amino acids. The V gene's germline CDR1 is SGHVS and CDR2 FNYEAQ. For the CDR3, the DNA is TGTGCCAGCAGCTTAGATACGGGCCCCACAGATACGCAGTATTTT. This codes for CASSLDTGPTDTQYF.

The chain uses TRBV6-1 and TRBJ1-1, with 7 bases aligning to TRBD1. Germline-derived CDR1 and CDR2 are MNHNS and SASEGT. V shed 3 bases, J shed 0 bases, and the junction held 13 bases outside the gene matches. The CDR3 loop spans 18 amino acids. The chain's CDR3 is CASSDPGGSFRVNTEAFF. The CDR3 bases are TGTGCCAGCAGTGACCCAGGGGGATCCTTCAGGGTGAACACTGAAGCTTTCTTT.